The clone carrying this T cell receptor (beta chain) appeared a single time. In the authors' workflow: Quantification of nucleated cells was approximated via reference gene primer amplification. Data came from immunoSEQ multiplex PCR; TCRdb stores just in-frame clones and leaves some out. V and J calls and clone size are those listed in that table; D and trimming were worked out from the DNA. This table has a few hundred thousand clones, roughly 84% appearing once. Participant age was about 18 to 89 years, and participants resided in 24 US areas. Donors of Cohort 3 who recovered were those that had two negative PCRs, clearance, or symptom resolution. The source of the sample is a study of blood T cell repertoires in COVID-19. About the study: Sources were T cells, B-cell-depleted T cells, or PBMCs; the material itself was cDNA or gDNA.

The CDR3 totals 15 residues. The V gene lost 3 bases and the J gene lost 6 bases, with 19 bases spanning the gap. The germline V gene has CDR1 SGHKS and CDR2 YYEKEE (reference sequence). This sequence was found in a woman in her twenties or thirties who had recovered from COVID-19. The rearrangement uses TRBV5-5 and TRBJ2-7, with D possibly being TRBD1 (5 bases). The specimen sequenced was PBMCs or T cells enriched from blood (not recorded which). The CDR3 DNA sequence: TGTGCCAGCAGCTCCGGCCAGGGCGTCCGTATCGAGCAGTACTTC. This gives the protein CASSSGQGVRIEQYF.